This entry is about one T cell receptor beta chain. With 60 Vbeta and 13 Jbeta primers, the PCR was carried out. Only in-frame clones appear in the TCRdb table, and some are missing; sequencing was by immunoSEQ multiplex PCR. Of around 280,000 clones in the sample, roughly 90% were seen once. This record belongs to a study of cytomegalovirus exposure and HLA in healthy donors. Trimming took off 0 bases at V and 1 base at J, with 6 bases between the two ends. CDR3 length: 13 residues. Germline assignment: CDR1 SQVTM and CDR2 ANQGSEA. V gene TRBV29-1 combines with J gene TRBJ1-1; the D gene is possibly TRBD1 (5 bases). The source is a woman between 18 and 29 years old in good health and CMV-seronegative. Material for sequencing was PBMCs. CDR3 protein: CSVEDQGNTEAFF. DNA for the CDR3: TGCAGCGTTGAAGATCAGGGGAACACTGAAGCTTTCTTT. Full variable domain (missing parts from reference TRBV29-1 and TRBJ1-1): SAVISQKPSRDICQRGTSLTIQCQVDSQVTMMFWYRQQPGQSLTLIATANQGSEATYESGFVIDKFPISRPNLTFSTLTVSNMSPEDSSIYLCSVEDQGNTEAFFGQGTRLTVV.